This record looks at one T cell receptor beta chain sequence and its context. The antigen remains undetermined. These data are taken from a study of CD8+CD57+ T cells in acquired aplastic anemia. The wider study: DNA from sorted CD4+ and CD8+ cells averaged about 3.2 ug.

CDR3 and TCR beta VDJ profiling relied on a genomic DNA template. TCRdb itself ran the reads through MiXCR, one entry per CDR3 protein. Found here are around 180,000 distinct CDR3 sequences, roughly 63% of them singletons; the top ten hold about 50%. General study findings and limits: Around 30 was the count of CD8+ CDR3 sequences that patients shared with controls.

CDR3 length: 14 residues. V shed 2 bases and J shed 2 bases, with 10 bases lying between them. Input material: sorted CD4+, CD8+, or CD8+CD57+ T cells (not recorded which) from PBMCs. The J gene is TRBJ2-7, the V gene TRBV12-3 or TRBV12-4; D remains ambiguous. The sequence was collected from a human donor in good health. The CDR3 loop reads CASSLTSVAYEQYF. The CDR3, as DNA: TGTGCCAGCAGTTTAACGTCAGTGGCCTACGAGCAGTACTTC.